The 16 T cell receptor beta chains given below trace back to one sample, sequenced in a study of T cell responses to AZD1222 COVID-19 vaccine. Profiled with immunoSEQ multiplex PCR; TCRdb holds only in-frame clones, not every one. The profile shows more than 85,000 clones, roughly 90% of them singletons. Sample: peripheral blood, taken 28 days after the second AZD1222 dose. The origin of the receptors is an adult who received the AZD1222 COVID-19 vaccine.

This clone was observed a few times. The J gene is TRBJ2-3, the V gene TRBV7-2; D uncertain. CDR1 SGHTA and CDR2 FQGNSA come from the germline V gene. Trimming cost V 3 bases and J 4 bases, with 8 bases left between them. The CDR3 extends over 13 amino acids. DNA of the CDR3: TGTGCCAGCAGCTTTTTGGATTCAGATACGCAGTATTTT. Translation: CASSFLDSDTQYF. The complete variable domain, with remaining parts taken from reference TRBV7-2 and TRBJ2-3, reads GAGVSQSPSNKVTEKGKDVELRCDPISGHTALYWYRQSLGQGLEFLIYFQGNSAPDKSGLPSDRFSAERTGGSVSTLTIQRTQQEDSAVYLCASSFLDSDTQYFGPGTRLTVL.

V usage is TRBV11-1 and J usage is TRBJ2-1; no firm D call. V lost 1 base to trimming and J lost 7 bases, with 5 bases between them. CDR3 size: 12 residues. CDR1 and CDR2 (germline): SGHAT, FQDESV (reference sequence). The CDR3 loop is CASSLVQNEQFF. In DNA, the CDR3 is TGTGCCAGCAGCTTAGTCCAAAATGAGCAGTTCTTC.

The chain recombines TRBV24-1 with TRBJ1-5; 7 bases align to TRBD1. The V gene end was trimmed by 3 bases and the J gene end by 4 bases; junction bases not matched to a gene: 8. Germline lookup yields CDR1 KGHDR and CDR2 SFDVKD. The CDR3 covers 16 residues. CDR3 sequence (DNA): TGTGCCACCAGTGATGGAGGGACAGACCATAATCAGCCCCAGCATTTT. Translated, it gives CATSDGGTDHNQPQHF.

The gene calls are TRBV7-2 and TRBJ1-1; possibly TRBD1 for D (5 bases). Germline V CDR1 and CDR2: SGHTA, FQGNSA. Trimming pared 6 bases from V and 6 bases from J, leaving 17 bases between. There are 14 residues in the CDR3. CDR3 sequence (DNA): TGTGCCAGCAGATCGGTGGGGGGGACCGCTGAAGCTTTCTTT. As protein: CASRSVGGTAEAFF.

The chain recombines TRBV10-2 with TRBJ1-1; TRBD1 matches at 7 bases. The CDR3 has 12 residues. The ends lost 7 bases at V and 6 bases at J; junction bases unmatched: 5. Germline CDR1 WSHSY, CDR2 SAAADI. CDR3 bases: TGCGCCAGCATAGGGACAGATGCTGAAGCTTTCTTT. Protein: CASIGTDAEAFF.

Comments on this clone: The sample carries other DNA sequences with the same CDR3. The chain uses TRBV18 and TRBJ2-7; D could derive from TRBD1 or TRBD2 (5 bases each). The germline V gene has CDR1 KGHSH and CDR2 LQKENI. Trimming removed 2 bases from V and 2 bases from J, with 10 bases in between. This CDR3 is built from 14 residues. This CDR3 is CASSPGTETYEQYF. The CDR3 DNA is TGTGCCAGCTCACCAGGGACGGAGACCTACGAGCAGTACTTC.

In its sample, this clone was seen a few times. Other DNA sequences in the same sample also yield this CDR3. The J gene is TRBJ2-7, the V gene TRBV15; D uncertain. The V end was cut by 0 bases, the J end by 3 bases, with 6 bases between. The germline V gene encodes CDR1 LNHNV and CDR2 YYDKDF (reference sequence). CDR3 length: 13 amino acids. The CDR3 reads CATSRDLGYEQYF. The CDR3 DNA reads as TGTGCCACCAGCAGAGATCTGGGCTACGAGCAGTACTTC.

The genes are TRBV6-1 and TRBJ2-7, with D perhaps matching TRBD1 (5 bases). Germline V gives CDR1 MNHNS, CDR2 SASEGT. V was trimmed by 0 bases and J by 4 bases, leaving 13 bases between them. The CDR3 has 15 amino acids. CDR3 region: CASSEAQDTVYEQYF. CDR3 DNA sequence: TGTGCCAGCAGTGAAGCCCAGGACACGGTGTACGAGCAGTACTTC.

This clone was counted once. This chain joins TRBV7-9 and TRBJ2-3; D uncertain. V lost 4 bases and J lost 1, with 6 bases in between. Per germline, CDR1 SEHNR and CDR2 FQNEAQ (reference sequence). The length of the CDR3 is 13 residues. In nucleotides, the CDR3 is TGTGCCAGCAGCTCTTGGGGCACAGATACGCAGTATTTT. It yields the protein CASSSWGTDTQYF.

The gene calls are TRBV18 and TRBJ2-2, with D possibly matching TRBD1 (5 bases). Germline V gene data show CDR1 as KGHSH and CDR2 as LQKENI. Trimming removed 4 bases at V and 3 bases at J, with 15 bases between. The CDR3 has 16 residues. CDR3 sequence reads: CASSLEARDDTGELFF. CDR3 nucleotides: TGTGCCAGCTCACTCGAGGCCAGGGATGACACCGGGGAGCTGTTTTTT.

The chain combines TRBV2 with TRBJ1-5, with TRBD1 matching 10 bases. With V trimmed by 6 bases and J by 0 bases, 2 bases remained unmatched. Germline lookup yields CDR1 SNHLY and CDR2 FYNNEI. This CDR3 has 15 residues. CDR3 sequence reads: CASSGTGDSNQPQHF. As DNA, the CDR3 is TGTGCCAGCAGCGGGACAGGGGATAGCAATCAGCCCCAGCATTTT.

The chain employs TRBV2 and TRBJ2-7; 7 nucleotides align to TRBD1. CDR3 size: 14 residues. Looked up from germline, CDR1 is SNHLY and CDR2 is FYNNEI. V was pared by 4 bases and J by 7 bases, with 10 bases of the junction left unmatched. The DNA for the CDR3 is TGTGCCAGCAGTGGACAGGGCGTTTATTGGGAGCAGTACTTC. Its protein is CASSGQGVYWEQYF.

This clone came up a few times. V gene TRBV5-8 combines with J gene TRBJ1-6; D not certain. V was clipped by 7 bases and J by 12 bases, with 14 bases between them. CDR3 length: 12 amino acids. Germline CDR1 and CDR2: SGHTS and YDEGEE. The CDR3 DNA reads TGTGCCAGCCTTCAACGTGGGGAACCCCTCCACTTT. Translation gives CASLQRGEPLHF.

The J gene is TRBJ2-7, the V gene TRBV7-2; TRBD1 or TRBD2 may be the D gene (6 bases each). Trimming stripped 10 bases from V and 1 base from J, with 20 bases between. In germline, CDR1 is SGHTA, CDR2 FQGNSA. The CDR3 contains 15 residues. CDR3 loop: CATSEGGHLSYEQYF. CDR3 coding DNA: TGTGCCACCTCCGAGGGGGGCCATTTGTCCTACGAGCAGTACTTC.

The chain uses TRBV2 and TRBJ2-3, with 7 bases fitting TRBD1. Germline lookup yields CDR1 SNHLY and CDR2 FYNNEI. The length of the CDR3 is 14 residues. V shed 6 bases, J shed 0 bases, and the junction held 3 bases outside the gene matches. CDR3 coding DNA: TGTGCCAGCAGGGGGACAGTTAGCACAGATACGCAGTATTTT. Its translation: CASRGTVSTDTQYF.

The chain uses TRBV19 and TRBJ2-7, with D perhaps TRBD2 (5 bases). V lost 7 bases and J lost 3, with 13 bases in between. Germline CDR1 reads LNHDA; CDR2 reads SQIVND (reference sequence). There are 13 residues in the CDR3. CDR3 sequence (DNA): TGTGCCAGTACCGAGGGTACGGGCTACGAGCAGTACTTC. This gives the protein CASTEGTGYEQYF.